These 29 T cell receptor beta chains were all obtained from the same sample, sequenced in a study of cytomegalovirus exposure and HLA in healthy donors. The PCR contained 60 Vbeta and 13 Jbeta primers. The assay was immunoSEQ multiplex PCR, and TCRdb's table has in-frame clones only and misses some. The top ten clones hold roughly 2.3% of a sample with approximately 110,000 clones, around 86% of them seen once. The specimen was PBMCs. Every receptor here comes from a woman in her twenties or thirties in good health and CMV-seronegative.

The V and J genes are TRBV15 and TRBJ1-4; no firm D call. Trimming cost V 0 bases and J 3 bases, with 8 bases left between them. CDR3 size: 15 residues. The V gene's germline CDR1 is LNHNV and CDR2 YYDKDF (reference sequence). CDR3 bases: TGTGCCACCAGCAGAGATGCAGGCCCTAATGAAAAACTGTTTTTT. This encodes CATSRDAGPNEKLFF.

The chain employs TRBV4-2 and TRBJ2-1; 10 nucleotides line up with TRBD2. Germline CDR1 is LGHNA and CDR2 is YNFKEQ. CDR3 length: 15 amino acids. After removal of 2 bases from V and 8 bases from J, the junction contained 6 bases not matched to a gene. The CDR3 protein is CASSQWTSGEDEQFF. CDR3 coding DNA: TGTGCCAGCAGCCAATGGACTAGCGGAGAGGATGAGCAGTTCTTC.

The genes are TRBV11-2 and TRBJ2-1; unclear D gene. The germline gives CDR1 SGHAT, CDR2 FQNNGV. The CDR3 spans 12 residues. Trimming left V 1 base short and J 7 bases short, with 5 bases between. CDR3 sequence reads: CASSLVANEQFF. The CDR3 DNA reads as TGTGCCAGCAGCTTAGTGGCTAATGAGCAGTTCTTC.

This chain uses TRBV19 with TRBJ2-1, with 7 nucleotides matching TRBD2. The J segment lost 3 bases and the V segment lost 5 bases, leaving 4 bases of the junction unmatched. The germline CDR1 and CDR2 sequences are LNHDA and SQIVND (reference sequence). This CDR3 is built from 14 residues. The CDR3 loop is CASSPGGNYNEQFF. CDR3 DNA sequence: TGTGCCAGTAGTCCGGGAGGTAACTACAATGAGCAGTTCTTC.

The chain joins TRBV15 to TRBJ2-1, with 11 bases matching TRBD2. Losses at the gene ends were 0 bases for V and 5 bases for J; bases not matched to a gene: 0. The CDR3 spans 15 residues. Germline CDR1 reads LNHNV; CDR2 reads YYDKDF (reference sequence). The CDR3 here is CATSREGLADNEQFF. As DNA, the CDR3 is TGTGCCACCAGCAGAGAGGGACTAGCGGACAATGAGCAGTTCTTC.

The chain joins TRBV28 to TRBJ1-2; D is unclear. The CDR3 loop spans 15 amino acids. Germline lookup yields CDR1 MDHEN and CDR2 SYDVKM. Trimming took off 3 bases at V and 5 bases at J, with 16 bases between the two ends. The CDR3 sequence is CASSLRSPPIYGYTF. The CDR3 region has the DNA TGTGCCAGCAGTTTGCGTTCCCCTCCGATTTATGGCTACACCTTC.

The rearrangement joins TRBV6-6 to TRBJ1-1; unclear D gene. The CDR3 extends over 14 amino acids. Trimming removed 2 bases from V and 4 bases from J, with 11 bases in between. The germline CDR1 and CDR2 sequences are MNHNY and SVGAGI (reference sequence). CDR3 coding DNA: TGTGCCAGCAGTTACCGGGGTTTTACCACTGAAGCTTTCTTT. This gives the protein CASSYRGFTTEAFF.

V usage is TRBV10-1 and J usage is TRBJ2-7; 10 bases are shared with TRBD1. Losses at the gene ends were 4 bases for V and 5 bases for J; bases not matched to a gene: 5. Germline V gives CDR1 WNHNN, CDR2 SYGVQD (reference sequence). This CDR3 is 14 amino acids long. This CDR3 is CASSATGGSHEQYF. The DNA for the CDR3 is TGCGCCAGCAGTGCGACAGGGGGCTCACACGAGCAGTACTTC.

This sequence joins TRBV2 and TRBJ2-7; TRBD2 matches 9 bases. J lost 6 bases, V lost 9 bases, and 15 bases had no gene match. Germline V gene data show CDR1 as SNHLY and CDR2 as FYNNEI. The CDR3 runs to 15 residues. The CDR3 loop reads CASYLLAGGPGEQYF. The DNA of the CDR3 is TGTGCCAGTTACCTCTTGGCGGGAGGGCCGGGCGAGCAGTACTTC.

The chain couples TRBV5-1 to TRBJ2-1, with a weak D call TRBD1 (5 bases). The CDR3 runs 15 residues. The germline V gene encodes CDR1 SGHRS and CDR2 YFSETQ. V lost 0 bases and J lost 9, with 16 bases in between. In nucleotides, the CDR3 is TGCGCCAGCAGCTTGGGAATCAGACAGCCAGGTGAGCAGTTCTTC. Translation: CASSLGIRQPGEQFF.

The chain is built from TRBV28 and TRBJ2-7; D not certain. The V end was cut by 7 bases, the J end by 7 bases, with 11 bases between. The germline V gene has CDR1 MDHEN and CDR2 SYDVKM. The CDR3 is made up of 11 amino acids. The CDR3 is CASTRLGEQYF. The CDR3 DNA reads TGTGCCAGCACCCGGCTCGGGGAGCAGTACTTC.

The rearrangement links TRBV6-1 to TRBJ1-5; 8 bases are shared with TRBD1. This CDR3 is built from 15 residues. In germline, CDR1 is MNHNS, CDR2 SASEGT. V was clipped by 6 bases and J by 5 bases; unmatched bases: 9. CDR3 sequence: CASSEQGAVHQPQHF. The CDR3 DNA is TGTGCCAGCAGCGAGCAGGGGGCTGTCCATCAGCCCCAGCATTTT.

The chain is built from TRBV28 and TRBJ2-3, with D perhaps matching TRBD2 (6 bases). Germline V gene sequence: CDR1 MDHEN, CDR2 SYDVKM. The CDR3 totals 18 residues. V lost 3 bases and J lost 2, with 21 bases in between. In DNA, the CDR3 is TGTGCCAGCAGTTTGCCGTCAGGAAGCGGGCATGACACAGATACGCAGTATTTT. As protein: CASSLPSGSGHDTDTQYF.

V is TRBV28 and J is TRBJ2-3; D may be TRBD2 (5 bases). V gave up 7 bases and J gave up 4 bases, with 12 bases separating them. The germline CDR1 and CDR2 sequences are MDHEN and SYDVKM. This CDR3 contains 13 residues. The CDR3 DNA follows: TGTGCCAGCACCCTAAGCGGCCCAGATACGCAGTATTTT. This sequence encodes CASTLSGPDTQYF.

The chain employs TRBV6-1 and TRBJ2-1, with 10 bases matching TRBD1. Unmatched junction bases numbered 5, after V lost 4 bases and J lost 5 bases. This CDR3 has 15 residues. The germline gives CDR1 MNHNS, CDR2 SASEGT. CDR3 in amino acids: CASSVGTGADNEQFF. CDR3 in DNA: TGTGCCAGCAGTGTGGGGACAGGGGCAGACAATGAGCAGTTCTTC.

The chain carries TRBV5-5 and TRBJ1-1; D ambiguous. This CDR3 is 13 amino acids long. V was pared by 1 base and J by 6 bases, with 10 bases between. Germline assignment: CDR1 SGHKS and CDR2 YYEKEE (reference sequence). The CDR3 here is CASSLTSFPEAFF. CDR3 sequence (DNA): TGTGCCAGCAGCTTGACGAGTTTCCCTGAAGCTTTCTTT.

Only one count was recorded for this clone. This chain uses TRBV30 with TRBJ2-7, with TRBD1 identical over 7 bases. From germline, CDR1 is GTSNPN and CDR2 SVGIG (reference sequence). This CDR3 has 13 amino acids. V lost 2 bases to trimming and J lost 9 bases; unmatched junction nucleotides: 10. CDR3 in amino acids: CAWSTGQAEGQYF. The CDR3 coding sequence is TGTGCCTGGAGTACCGGACAGGCTGAAGGGCAGTACTTC. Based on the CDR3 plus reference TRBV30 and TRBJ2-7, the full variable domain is SQTIHQWPATLVQPVGSPLSLECTVEGTSNPNLYWYRQAAGRGLQLLFYSVGIGQISSEVPQNLSASRPQDRQFILSSKKLLLSDSGFYLCAWSTGQAEGQYFGPGTRLTVT.

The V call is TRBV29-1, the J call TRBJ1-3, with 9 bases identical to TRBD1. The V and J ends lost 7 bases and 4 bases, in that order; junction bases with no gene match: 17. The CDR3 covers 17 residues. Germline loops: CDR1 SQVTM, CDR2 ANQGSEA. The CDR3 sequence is CSAQPGTGQGSGNTIYF. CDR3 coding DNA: TGCAGCGCCCAACCAGGGACTGGACAGGGGTCGGGAAACACCATATATTTT. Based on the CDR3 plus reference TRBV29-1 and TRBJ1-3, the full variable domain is SAVISQKPSRDICQRGTSLTIQCQVDSQVTMMFWYRQQPGQSLTLIATANQGSEATYESGFVIDKFPISRPNLTFSTLTVSNMSPEDSSIYLCSAQPGTGQGSGNTIYFGEGSWLTVV.

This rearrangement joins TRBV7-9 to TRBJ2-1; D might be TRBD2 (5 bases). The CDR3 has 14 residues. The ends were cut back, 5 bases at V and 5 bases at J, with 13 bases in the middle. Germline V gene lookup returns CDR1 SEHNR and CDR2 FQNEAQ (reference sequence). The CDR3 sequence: CASSPLGSDNEQFF. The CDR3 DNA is TGTGCCAGCAGCCCGTTGGGTAGCGACAATGAGCAGTTCTTC.

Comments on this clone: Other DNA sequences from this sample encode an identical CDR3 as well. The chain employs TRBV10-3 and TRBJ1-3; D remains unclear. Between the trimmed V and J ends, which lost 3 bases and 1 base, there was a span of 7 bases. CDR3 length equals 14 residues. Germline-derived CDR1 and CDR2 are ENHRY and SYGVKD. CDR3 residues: CAISEAGSGNTIYF. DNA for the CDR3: TGTGCCATCAGTGAAGCGGGTTCTGGAAACACCATATATTTT.

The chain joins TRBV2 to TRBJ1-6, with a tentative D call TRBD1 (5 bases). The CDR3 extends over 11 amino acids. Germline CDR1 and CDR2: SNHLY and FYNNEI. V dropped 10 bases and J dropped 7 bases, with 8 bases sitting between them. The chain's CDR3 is CATGGNSPLHF. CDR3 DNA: TGTGCCACCGGGGGAAATTCACCCCTCCACTTT.

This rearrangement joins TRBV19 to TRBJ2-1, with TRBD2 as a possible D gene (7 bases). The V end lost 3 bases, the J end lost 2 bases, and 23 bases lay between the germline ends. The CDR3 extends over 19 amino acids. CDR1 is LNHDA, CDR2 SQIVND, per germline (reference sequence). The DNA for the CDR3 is TGTGCCAGTAGTATTTGGAGGGGGGGCCAGCGGCACCCCTACAATGAGCAGTTCTTC. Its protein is CASSIWRGGQRHPYNEQFF.

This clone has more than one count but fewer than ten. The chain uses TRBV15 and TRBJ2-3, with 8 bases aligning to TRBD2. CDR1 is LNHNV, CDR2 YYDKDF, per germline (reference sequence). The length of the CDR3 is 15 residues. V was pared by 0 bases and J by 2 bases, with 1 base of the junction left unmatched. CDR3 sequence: CATSREAGATDTQYF. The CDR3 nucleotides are TGTGCCACCAGCAGAGAAGCGGGAGCCACAGATACGCAGTATTTT.

The CDR3 nucleotides read TGCGCCAGCAGTCAAACTGATCTGGACAGGGAGAACGGGTCACCCCTCCACTTT. Its translation: CASSQTDLDRENGSPLHF. The V call is TRBV23-1, the J call TRBJ1-6, with 8 nucleotides matching TRBD1. TRBV23-1 is recorded as an ORF, its role being uncertain. The CDR3 contains 18 residues. V shed 2 bases and J 10 bases; nucleotides not matched to a gene: 16.

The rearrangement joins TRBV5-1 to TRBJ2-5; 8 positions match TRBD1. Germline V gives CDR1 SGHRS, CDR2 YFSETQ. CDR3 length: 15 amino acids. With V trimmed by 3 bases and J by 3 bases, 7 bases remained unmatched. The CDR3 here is CASSWRAGQEETQYF. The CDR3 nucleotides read TGCGCCAGCAGCTGGAGGGCGGGACAGGAAGAGACCCAGTACTTC.

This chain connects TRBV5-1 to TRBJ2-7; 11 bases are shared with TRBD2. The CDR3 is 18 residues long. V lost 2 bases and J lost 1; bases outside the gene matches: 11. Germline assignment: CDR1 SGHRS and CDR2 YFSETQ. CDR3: CASSLLAGDSAGSYEQYF. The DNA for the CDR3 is TGCGCCAGCAGCTTACTAGCGGGAGATTCTGCGGGATCCTACGAGCAGTACTTC.

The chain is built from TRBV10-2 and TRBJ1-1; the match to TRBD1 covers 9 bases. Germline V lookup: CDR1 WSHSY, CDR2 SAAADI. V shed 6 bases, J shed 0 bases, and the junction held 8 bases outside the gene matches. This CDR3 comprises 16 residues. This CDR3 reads CASRRTGDTMNTEAFF. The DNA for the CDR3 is TGCGCCAGCAGGAGGACAGGGGACACCATGAACACTGAAGCTTTCTTT.

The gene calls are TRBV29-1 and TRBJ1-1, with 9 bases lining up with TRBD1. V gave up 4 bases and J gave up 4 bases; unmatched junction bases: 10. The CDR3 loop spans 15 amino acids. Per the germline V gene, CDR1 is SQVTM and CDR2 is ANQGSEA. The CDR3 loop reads CSVVRTGVVGTEAFF. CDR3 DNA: TGCAGCGTTGTCAGGACAGGGGTGGTGGGCACTGAAGCTTTCTTT.

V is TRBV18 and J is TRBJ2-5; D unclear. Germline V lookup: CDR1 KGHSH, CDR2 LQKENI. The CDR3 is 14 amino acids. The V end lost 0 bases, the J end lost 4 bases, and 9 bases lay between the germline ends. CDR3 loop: CASSPPDQRETQYF. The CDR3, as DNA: TGTGCCAGCTCACCACCGGATCAGCGAGAGACCCAGTACTTC.